The 9 T cell receptor beta chains in this list originate from one sample, sequenced in a study of Ad26.COV2.S vaccination and SARS-CoV-2 variants (dated by TCRdb to the early 2020s). Libraries were constructed by the immunoSEQ multiplex PCR assay. The table was pulled from immuneACCESS by TCRdb, which kept in-frame rearrangements only. Such tables lose some clones; where checked, under half of the loss comes from unresolved V genes, and the rest has no known cause. Present in this sample are approximately 360,000 clones, about four fifths of which were seen just once. Around 7.3% of the sample is in the top ten clones. The treatment or condition label for this specimen denotes: approximately 18 received Ad26.COV2.S at low or high dose, single or two shots; roughly five received placebo; per-sample allocation not given. Repertoires of vaccine and placebo recipients were sequenced from samples collected on day 63 after the first injection.

The sample was peripheral blood, taken in a trial of Ad26.COV2.S vaccine versus placebo. The receptors were gathered from a person between 18 and 60 years old who received the Ad26.COV2.S COVID-19 vaccine or a placebo.

The table lists this clone with a count of one. The chain recombines TRBV7-2 with TRBJ2-5; 7 bases are a match to TRBD2. This CDR3 spans 16 amino acids. Germline V CDR1 and CDR2: SGHTA, FQGNSA. V gave up 5 bases and J gave up 8 bases; unmatched junction bases: 17. The CDR3 region has the DNA TGTGCCAGCAGCCCCGGGGGGATTTCAACCCCCGGAACCCAGTACTTC. Translated, it gives CASSPGGISTPGTQYF.

Of note for this clone: Other DNA sequences of this sample code for an identical CDR3. V and J are TRBV5-6 and TRBJ1-2; no clear D gene. This CDR3 has 13 residues. Trimming removed 2 bases from V and 4 bases from J, with 9 bases in between. Germline CDR1 and CDR2: SGHDT and YYEEEE. The CDR3 spells CASSLEASYGYTF. CDR3 in DNA: TGTGCCAGCAGCTTAGAGGCCTCCTATGGCTACACCTTC.

The chain recombines TRBV6-4 with TRBJ2-1; D assignment may be TRBD1 or TRBD2 (7 bases each). The CDR3 has 14 residues. CDR1 MRHNA and CDR2 SNTAGT come from the germline V gene. V dropped 2 bases and J dropped 7 bases, with 12 bases sitting between them. The CDR3 reads CASSDDQGGNEQFF. The CDR3 DNA reads as TGTGCCAGCAGTGACGACCAGGGGGGGAATGAGCAGTTCTTC.

The J gene is TRBJ1-4, the V gene TRBV5-1; D is unclear. With 4 bases removed from V and 8 bases from J, the gap between germline ends came to 15 bases. The CDR3 contains 14 residues. Germline V CDR1 and CDR2: SGHRS, YFSETQ. The CDR3 DNA follows: TGCGCCAGCAGCGTGGACGGCTTGACAGAAAAACTGTTTTTT. Protein product: CASSVDGLTEKLFF.

This chain connects TRBV6-5 to TRBJ2-7; D may be TRBD1 (6 bases). The CDR3 length is 15 residues. The V and J ends lost 4 bases and 4 bases respectively, with 17 bases between them. CDR1 is MNHEY and CDR2 is SVGAGI in the germline V gene. CDR3 region: CASSFSETGPYEQYF. DNA of the CDR3: TGTGCCAGCAGTTTCTCCGAGACAGGTCCTTACGAGCAGTACTTC.

This sequence joins TRBV6-2 or TRBV6-3 and TRBJ1-2; D is unclear. V was cut by 2 bases and J by 0 bases, with 16 bases left in between. Germline assignment: CDR1 MNHEY and CDR2 SVGEGT. The CDR3 consists of 17 residues. The CDR3 bases are TGTGCCAGCAGTTACAAGGCGGATACAAATTCTAACTATGGCTACACCTTC. The encoded protein is CASSYKADTNSNYGYTF.

The chain combines TRBV10-3 with TRBJ2-5, with 13 positions matching TRBD2. Trimming at V came to 1 base and at J to 5 bases, leaving 1 base not matched to a gene. This CDR3 has 15 amino acids. Per the germline V gene, CDR1 is ENHRY and CDR2 is SYGVKD. The CDR3 is CAISEWTSGGETQYF. As DNA, the CDR3 is TGTGCCATCAGTGAGTGGACTAGCGGGGGTGAGACCCAGTACTTC.

This clone was counted only a few times. This chain joins TRBV2 and TRBJ1-2; D unresolved. Germline CDR1 and CDR2: SNHLY and FYNNEI. Trimming took 7 bases from V and 3 from J, leaving 6 bases between them. This CDR3 spans 11 amino acids. CDR3 amino acids: CASKADYGYTF. CDR3 nucleotide sequence: TGTGCCAGCAAGGCGGACTATGGCTACACCTTC.

The chain employs TRBV4-3 and TRBJ2-7; perhaps D is TRBD1 or TRBD2 (5 bases each). The CDR3 loop spans 16 amino acids. Germline values: CDR1 LGHNA, CDR2 YSLEER. V was shortened by 5 bases and J by 3 bases, with 20 bases between the two germline ends. As DNA, the CDR3 is TGCGCCAGCAGCAATGAAAACCGGGACGGTCGCTACGAGCAGTACTTC. This codes for CASSNENRDGRYEQYF.